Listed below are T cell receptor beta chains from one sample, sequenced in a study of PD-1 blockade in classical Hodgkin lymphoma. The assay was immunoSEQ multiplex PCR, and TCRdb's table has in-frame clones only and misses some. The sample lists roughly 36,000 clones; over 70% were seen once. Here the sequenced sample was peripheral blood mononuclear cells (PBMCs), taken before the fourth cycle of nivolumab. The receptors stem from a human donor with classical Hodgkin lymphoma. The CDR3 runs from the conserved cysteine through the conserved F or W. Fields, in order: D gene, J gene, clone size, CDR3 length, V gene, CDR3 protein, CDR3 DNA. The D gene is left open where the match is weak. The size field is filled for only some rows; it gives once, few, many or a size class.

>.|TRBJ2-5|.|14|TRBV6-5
CASSYHGQKETQYF
TGTGCCAGCAGTTACCACGGACAGAAAGAGACCCAGTACTTC
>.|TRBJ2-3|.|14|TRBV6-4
CASSDSSDTDTQYF
TGTGCCAGCAGTGACTCTTCTGATACAGATACGCAGTATTTT
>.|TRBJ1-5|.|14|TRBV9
CASSVGTVGQPQHF
TGTGCCAGCAGCGTAGGAACGGTTGGACAGCCCCAGCATTTT
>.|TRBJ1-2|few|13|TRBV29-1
CSVESRDLYGYTF
TGCAGCGTTGAAAGCAGGGACCTCTATGGCTACACCTTC
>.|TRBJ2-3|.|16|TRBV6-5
CASSSDLRGSTDTQYF
TGTGCCAGCAGTTCCGATCTTAGGGGTAGCACAGATACGCAGTATTTT
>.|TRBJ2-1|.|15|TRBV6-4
CASSASGYSANEQFF
TGTGCCAGCAGTGCCTCCGGATATTCAGCAAATGAGCAGTTCTTC
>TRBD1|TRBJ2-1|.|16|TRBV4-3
CASSQDWDSSYNEQFF
TGCGCCAGCAGCCAAGATTGGGACAGCTCCTACAATGAGCAGTTCTTC
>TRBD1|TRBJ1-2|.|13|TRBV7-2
CASSFRGRTGYTF
TGTGCCAGCAGCTTCAGGGGGCGGACTGGCTACACCTTC
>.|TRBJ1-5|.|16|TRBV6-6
CASSYRMTGEYQPQHF
TGTGCCAGCAGTTACAGGATGACAGGAGAGTATCAGCCCCAGCATTTT
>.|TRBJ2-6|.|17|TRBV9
CASSVRPEGSGANVLTF
TGTGCCAGCAGCGTACGCCCTGAAGGGTCTGGGGCCAACGTCCTGACTTTC
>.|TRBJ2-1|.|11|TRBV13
CASSLHNEQFF
TGTGCCAGCAGCTTACATAATGAGCAGTTCTTC
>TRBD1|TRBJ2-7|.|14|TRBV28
CASSLGQGGYEQYF
TGTGCCAGCAGTCTAGGACAGGGCGGCTACGAGCAGTACTTC
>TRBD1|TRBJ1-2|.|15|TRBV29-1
CSVPGTGGSYYGYTF
TGCAGCGTTCCCGGGACAGGGGGCTCCTACTATGGCTACACCTTC
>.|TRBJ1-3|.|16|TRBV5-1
CASSLGDPGSGNTIYF
TGCGCCAGCAGCTTGGGGGATCCTGGCTCTGGAAACACCATATATTTT
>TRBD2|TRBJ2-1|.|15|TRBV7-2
CASSLLLAGGGEQFF
TGTGCCAGCAGCTTACTACTAGCGGGGGGCGGGGAGCAGTTCTTC
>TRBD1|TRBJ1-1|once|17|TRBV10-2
CASRNGQGGVMNTEAFF
TGCGCCAGCAGAAACGGACAGGGAGGGGTAATGAACACTGAAGCTTTCTTT
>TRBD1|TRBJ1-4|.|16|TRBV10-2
CASSDLQGAAFEKLFF
TGCGCCAGCAGTGACTTACAGGGGGCCGCCTTCGAAAAACTGTTTTTT
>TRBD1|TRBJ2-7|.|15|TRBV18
CASSRGGQGAYEQYF
TGTGCCAGCTCACGGGGAGGACAGGGGGCCTACGAGCAGTACTTC
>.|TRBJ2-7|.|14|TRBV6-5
CASTYRTSSYEQYF
TGTGCCAGCACCTACAGGACAAGCTCCTACGAGCAGTACTTC
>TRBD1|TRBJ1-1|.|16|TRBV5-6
CASSLVWGQRITEAFF
TGTGCCAGCAGCTTGGTTTGGGGACAGAGGATCACTGAAGCTTTCTTT
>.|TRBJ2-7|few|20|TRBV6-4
CASSGSRRTSRGRESYEQYF
TGTGCCAGCAGTGGGTCGAGAAGAACAAGTAGAGGGCGTGAGTCCTACGAGCAGTACTTC
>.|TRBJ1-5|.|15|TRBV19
CASSSGRAGGQPQHF
TGTGCCAGTAGTTCGGGGAGGGCGGGTGGTCAGCCCCAGCATTTT
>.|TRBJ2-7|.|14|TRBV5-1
CASMDPGLPYEQYF
TGCGCCAGCATGGACCCCGGGCTCCCCTACGAGCAGTACTTC
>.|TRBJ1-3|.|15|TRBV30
CAWSRLGASGNTIYF
TGTGCCTGGAGTAGGTTGGGGGCCTCTGGAAACACCATATATTTT